This TCR beta chain was observed in a study of blood T cell repertoires in COVID-19. Turning to the study itself: Sources were T cells, B-cell-depleted T cells, or PBMCs; the material itself was cDNA or gDNA.

As originally analysed: Amplifying reference gene primers gave estimates of nucleated cell counts. TCRdb's copy holds only in-frame clones and misses some; the assay was immunoSEQ multiplex PCR. For V, J and clone size, that table is used; D and trimming come from the DNA. This sample has about 81,000 clones, with approximately 92% found just once. Sequencing was performed on peripheral blood. The TCR was taken from a woman older than 75 with active COVID-19.

DNA of the CDR3: TGTGCCAGCAGTTACTCGAACAGGGCTCAGCCCCAGCATTTT. This gives the protein CASSYSNRAQPQHF. The chain is built from TRBV6-2 or TRBV6-3 and TRBJ1-5, with D tentatively TRBD1 (6 bases). Trimming shortened V by 0 bases and J by 6 bases, and 9 bases separated the two germline ends. The CDR3 is 14 amino acids. In germline, CDR1 is MNHEY, CDR2 SVGEGT.